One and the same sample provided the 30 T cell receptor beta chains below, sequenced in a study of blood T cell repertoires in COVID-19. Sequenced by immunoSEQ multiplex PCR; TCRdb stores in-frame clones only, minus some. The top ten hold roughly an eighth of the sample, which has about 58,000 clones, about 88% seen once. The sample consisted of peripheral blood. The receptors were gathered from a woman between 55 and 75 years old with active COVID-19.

In DNA, the CDR3 is TGTGCCAGCAGTGAAAGTGGCTCTAATGAAAAACTGTTTTTT. Its protein product is CASSESGSNEKLFF. The chain employs TRBV2 and TRBJ1-4; D is undetermined. Trimming took off 2 bases at V and 3 bases at J, with 7 bases between the two ends. Germline V gene sequence: CDR1 SNHLY, CDR2 FYNNEI. The CDR3 spans 14 residues.

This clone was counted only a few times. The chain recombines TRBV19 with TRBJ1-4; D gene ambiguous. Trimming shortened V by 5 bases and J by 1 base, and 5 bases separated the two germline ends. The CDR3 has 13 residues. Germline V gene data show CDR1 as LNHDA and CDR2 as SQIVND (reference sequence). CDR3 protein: CASSEGTNEKLFF. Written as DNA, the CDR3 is TGTGCCAGTAGTGAGGGAACTAATGAAAAACTGTTTTTT.

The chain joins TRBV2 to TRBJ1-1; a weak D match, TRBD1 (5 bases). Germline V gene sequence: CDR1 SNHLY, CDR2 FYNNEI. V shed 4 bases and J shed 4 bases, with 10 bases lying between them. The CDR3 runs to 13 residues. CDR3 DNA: TGTGCCAGCAGTGGTCAGGGTGGCACTGAAGCTTTCTTT. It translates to CASSGQGGTEAFF.

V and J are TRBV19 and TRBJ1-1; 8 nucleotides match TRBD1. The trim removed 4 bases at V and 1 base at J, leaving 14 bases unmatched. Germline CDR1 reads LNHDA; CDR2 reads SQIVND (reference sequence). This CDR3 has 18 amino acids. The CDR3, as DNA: TGTGCCAGTAGTAGGACAGGGTCAAGCAGGCTCGCGAACACTGAAGCTTTCTTT. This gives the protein CASSRTGSSRLANTEAFF. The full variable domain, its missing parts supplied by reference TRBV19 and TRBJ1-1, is DGGITQSPKYLFRKEGQNVTLSCEQNLNHDAMYWYRQDPGQGLRLIYYSQIVNDFQKGDIAEGYSVSREKKESFPLTVTSAQKNPTAFYLCASSRTGSSRLANTEAFFGQGTRLTVV.

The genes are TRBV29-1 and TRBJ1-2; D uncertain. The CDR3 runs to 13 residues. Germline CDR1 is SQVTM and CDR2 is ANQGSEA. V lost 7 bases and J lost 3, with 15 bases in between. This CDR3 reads CSAEGGSYYGYTF. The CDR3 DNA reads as TGCAGCGCCGAGGGCGGGTCCTACTATGGCTACACCTTC.

CDR3 sequence reads: CASSILSTGGNSPLHF. The CDR3 nucleotides read TGTGCCAGCAGTATCCTCTCGACAGGGGGCAATTCACCCCTCCACTTT. The V and J genes are TRBV27 and TRBJ1-6; 10 nucleotides agree with TRBD1. CDR3 length: 16 amino acids. Germline V lookup: CDR1 MNHEY, CDR2 SMNVEV (reference sequence). Trimming at V came to 5 bases and at J to 7 bases, leaving 8 bases not matched to a gene.

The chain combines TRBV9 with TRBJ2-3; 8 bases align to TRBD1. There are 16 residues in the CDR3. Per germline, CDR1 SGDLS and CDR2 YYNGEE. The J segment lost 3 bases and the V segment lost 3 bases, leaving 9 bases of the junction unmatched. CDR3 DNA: TGTGCCAGCAGCGAGAACTCAGGGGGCCGGACAGATACGCAGTATTTT. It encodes CASSENSGGRTDTQYF.

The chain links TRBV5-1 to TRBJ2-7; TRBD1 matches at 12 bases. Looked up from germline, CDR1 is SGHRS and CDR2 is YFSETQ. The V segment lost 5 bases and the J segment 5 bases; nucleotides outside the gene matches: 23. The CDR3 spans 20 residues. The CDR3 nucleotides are TGCGCCAGCAGAGTAGAACCCCCGGGACAGGGGGCGCGGGGTAGGGACGAGCAGTACTTC. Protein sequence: CASRVEPPGQGARGRDEQYF.

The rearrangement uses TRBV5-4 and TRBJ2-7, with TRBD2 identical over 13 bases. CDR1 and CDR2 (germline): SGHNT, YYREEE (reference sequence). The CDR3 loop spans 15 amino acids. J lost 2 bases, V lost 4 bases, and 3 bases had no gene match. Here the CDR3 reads CASSAGTSGAYEQYF. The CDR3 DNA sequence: TGTGCCAGCAGCGCCGGGACTAGCGGGGCCTACGAGCAGTACTTC.

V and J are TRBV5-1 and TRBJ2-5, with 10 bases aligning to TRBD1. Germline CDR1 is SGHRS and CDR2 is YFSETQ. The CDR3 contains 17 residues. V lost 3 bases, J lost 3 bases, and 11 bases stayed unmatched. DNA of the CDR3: TGCGCCAGCAGCTCGGGACAGGGACAGGGGATTAAAGAGACCCAGTACTTC. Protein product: CASSSGQGQGIKETQYF.

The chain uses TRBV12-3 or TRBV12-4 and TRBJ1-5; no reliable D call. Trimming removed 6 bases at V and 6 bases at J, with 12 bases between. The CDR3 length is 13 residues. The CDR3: CASSPGRVQPQHF. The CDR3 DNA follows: TGTGCCAGCAGCCCCGGGAGGGTTCAGCCCCAGCATTTT.

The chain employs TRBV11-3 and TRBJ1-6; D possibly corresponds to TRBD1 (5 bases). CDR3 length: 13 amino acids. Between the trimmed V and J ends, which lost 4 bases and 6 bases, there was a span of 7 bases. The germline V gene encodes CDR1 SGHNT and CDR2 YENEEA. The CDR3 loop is CASSSGLNSPLHF. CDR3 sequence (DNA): TGTGCCAGCAGCTCAGGGCTTAATTCACCCCTCCACTTT.

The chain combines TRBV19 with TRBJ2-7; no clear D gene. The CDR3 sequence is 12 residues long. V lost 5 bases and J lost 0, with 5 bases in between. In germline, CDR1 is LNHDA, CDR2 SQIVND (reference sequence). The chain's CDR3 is CASSAVSYEQYF. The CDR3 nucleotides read TGTGCCAGTAGTGCAGTCTCCTACGAGCAGTACTTC. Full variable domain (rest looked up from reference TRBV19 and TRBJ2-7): DGGITQSPKYLFRKEGQNVTLSCEQNLNHDAMYWYRQDPGQGLRLIYYSQIVNDFQKGDIAEGYSVSREKKESFPLTVTSAQKNPTAFYLCASSAVSYEQYFGPGTRLTVT.

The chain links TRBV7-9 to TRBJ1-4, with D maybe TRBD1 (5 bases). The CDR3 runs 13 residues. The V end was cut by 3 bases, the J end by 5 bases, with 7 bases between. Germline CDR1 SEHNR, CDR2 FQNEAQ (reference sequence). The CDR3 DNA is TGTGCCAGCAGCTTCGCAGGGAATGAAAAACTGTTTTTT. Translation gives CASSFAGNEKLFF. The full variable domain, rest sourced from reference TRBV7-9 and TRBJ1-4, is DTGVSQNPRHKITKRGQNVTFRCDPISEHNRLYWYRQTLGQGPEFLTYFQNEAQLEKSRLLSDRFSAERPKGSFSTLEIQRTEQGDSAMYLCASSFAGNEKLFFGSGTQLSVL.

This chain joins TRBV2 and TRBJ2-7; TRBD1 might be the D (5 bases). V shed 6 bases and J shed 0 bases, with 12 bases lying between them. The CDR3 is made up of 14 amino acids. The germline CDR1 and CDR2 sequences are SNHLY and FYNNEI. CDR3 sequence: CASSRRAFSYEQYF. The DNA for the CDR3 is TGTGCCAGCAGCCGCAGGGCATTCTCCTACGAGCAGTACTTC.

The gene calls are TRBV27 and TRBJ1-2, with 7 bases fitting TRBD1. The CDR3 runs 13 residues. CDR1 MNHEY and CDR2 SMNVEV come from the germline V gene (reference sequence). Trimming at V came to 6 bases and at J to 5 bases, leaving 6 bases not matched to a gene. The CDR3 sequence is CASRGDSPYGYTF. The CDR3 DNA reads TGTGCCAGCAGGGGGGACAGTCCATATGGCTACACCTTC.

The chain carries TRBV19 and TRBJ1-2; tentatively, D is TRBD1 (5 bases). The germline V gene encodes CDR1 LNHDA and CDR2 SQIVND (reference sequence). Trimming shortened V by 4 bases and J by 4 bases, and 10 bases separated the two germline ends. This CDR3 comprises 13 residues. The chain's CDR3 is CASSTRDIYGYTF. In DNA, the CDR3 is TGTGCCAGTAGTACCAGGGATATCTATGGCTACACCTTC.

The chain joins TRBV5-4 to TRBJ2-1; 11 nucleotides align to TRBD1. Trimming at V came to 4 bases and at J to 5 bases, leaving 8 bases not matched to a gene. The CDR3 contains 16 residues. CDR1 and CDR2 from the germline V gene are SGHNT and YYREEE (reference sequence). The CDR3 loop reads CASSPGGDRGDNEQFF. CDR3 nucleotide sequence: TGTGCCAGCAGCCCTGGGGGGGACAGGGGGGACAATGAGCAGTTCTTC.

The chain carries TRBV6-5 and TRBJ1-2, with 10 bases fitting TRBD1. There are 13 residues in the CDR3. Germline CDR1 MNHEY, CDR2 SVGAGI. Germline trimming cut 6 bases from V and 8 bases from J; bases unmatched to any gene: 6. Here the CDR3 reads CASRDRGIAGYTF. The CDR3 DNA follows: TGTGCCAGCAGGGACAGGGGGATAGCGGGCTACACCTTC.

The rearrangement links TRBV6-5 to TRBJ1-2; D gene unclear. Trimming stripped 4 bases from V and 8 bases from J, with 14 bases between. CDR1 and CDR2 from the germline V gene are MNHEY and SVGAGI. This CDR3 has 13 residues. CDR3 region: CASSFGRWSGYTF. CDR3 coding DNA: TGTGCCAGCAGTTTCGGTCGCTGGAGCGGCTACACCTTC.

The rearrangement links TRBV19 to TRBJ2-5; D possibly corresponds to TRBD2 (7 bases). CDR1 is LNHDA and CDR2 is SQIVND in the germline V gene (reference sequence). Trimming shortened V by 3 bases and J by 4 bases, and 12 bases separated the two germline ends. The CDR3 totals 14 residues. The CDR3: CASSMGGGAETQYF. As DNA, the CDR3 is TGTGCCAGTAGTATGGGTGGGGGGGCAGAGACCCAGTACTTC.

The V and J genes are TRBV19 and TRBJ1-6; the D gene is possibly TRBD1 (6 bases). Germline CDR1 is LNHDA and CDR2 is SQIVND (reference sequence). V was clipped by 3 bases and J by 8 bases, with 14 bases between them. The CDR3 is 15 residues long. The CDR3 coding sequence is TGTGCCAGTAGTATCCTCGACAGGATCGATTCACCCCTCCACTTT. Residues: CASSILDRIDSPLHF.

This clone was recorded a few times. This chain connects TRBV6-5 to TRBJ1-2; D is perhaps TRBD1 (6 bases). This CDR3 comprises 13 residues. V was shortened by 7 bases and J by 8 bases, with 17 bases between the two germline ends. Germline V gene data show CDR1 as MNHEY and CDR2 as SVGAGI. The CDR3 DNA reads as TGTGCCAGCACAATAGGTACAGGGCAAGGCTACACCTTC. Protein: CASTIGTGQGYTF.

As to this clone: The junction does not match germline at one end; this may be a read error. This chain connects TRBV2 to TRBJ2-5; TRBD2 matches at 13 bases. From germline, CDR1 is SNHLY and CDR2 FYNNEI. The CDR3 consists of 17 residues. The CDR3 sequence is CASSEGGLAGRGETQYF. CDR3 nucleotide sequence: TGTGCCAGCAGCGAAGGGGGACTAGCGGGGCGTGGTGAGACCCAGTACTTC.

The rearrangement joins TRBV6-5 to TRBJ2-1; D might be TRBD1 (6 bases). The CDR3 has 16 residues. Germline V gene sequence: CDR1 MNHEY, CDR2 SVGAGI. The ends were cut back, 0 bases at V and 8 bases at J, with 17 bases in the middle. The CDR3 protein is CASSYSTGTIFHEQFF. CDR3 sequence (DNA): TGTGCCAGCAGTTACTCCACCGGGACAATCTTCCATGAGCAGTTCTTC.

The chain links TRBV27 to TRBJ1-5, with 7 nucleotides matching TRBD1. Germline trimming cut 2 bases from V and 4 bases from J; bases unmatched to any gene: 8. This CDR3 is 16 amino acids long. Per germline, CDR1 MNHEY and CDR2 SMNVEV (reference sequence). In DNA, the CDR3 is TGTGCCAGCAGTTTAACGACAAGGGGGCCTAATCAGCCCCAGCATTTT. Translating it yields CASSLTTRGPNQPQHF.

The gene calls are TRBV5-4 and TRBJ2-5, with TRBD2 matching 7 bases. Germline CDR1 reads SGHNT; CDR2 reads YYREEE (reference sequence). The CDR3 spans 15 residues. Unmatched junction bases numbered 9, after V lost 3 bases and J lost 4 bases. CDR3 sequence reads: CASSSAGRDGETQYF. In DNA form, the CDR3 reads TGTGCCAGCAGCTCAGCGGGGCGGGACGGAGAGACCCAGTACTTC.

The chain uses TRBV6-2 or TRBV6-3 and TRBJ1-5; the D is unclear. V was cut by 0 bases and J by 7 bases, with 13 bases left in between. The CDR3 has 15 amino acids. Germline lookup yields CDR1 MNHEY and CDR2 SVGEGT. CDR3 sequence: CASSYSTVEGQPQHF. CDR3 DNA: TGTGCCAGCAGTTACTCGACCGTCGAGGGACAGCCCCAGCATTTT.

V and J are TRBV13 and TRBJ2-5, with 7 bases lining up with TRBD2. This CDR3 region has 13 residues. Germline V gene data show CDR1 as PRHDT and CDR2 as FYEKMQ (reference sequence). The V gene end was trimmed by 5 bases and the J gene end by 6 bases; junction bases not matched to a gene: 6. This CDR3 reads CASSAVGRQTQYF. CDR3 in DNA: TGTGCCAGCAGCGCCGTCGGGAGGCAGACCCAGTACTTC. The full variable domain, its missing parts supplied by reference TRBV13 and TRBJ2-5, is AAGVIQSPRHLIKEKRETATLKCYPIPRHDTVYWYQQGPGQDPQFLISFYEKMQSDKGSIPDRFSAQQFSDYHSELNMSSLELGDSALYFCASSAVGRQTQYFGPGTRLLVL.

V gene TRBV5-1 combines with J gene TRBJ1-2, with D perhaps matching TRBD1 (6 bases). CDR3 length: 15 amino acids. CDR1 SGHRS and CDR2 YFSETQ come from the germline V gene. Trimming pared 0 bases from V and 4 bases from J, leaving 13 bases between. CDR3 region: CASSLGTTGIYGYTF. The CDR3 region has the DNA TGCGCCAGCAGCTTGGGGACGACAGGAATCTATGGCTACACCTTC.